A selection of T cell receptor beta chains follows, all from one sample in a study of blood T cell repertoires in COVID-19. Assay used: immunoSEQ multiplex PCR; TCRdb lists only in-frame clones, some missing. Seen here are 50,000 to 70,000 clones, 75% to 95% observed once, and the top ten hold around 10%. Input material: peripheral blood. Source of these receptors: a woman of 80 years or more with active COVID-19. CDR3s include the opening cysteine and the closing phenylalanine or tryptophan. The D gene is left open where the match is weak. Size tells how often a clone was seen (once, few, many) or the class of an expanded clone, and some rows leave it out.

D: TRBD2; J: TRBJ2-3; size: NA; V: TRBV28; DNA: TGTGCCAGCAGTTTATCGTTACTAGCGGGGGCCTGGGATACGCAGTATTTT; CDR3: CASSLSLLAGAWDTQYF
D: NA; J: TRBJ1-1; size: NA; V: TRBV7-9; DNA: TGTGCCAGCAGACGGATCGACAGACGGAACACTGAAGCTTTCTTT; CDR3: CASRRIDRRNTEAFF
D: TRBD1; J: TRBJ1-2; size: once; V: TRBV5-1; DNA: TGCGCCAGCACGAATTCCGGGACAGGGGTGAATGGCTACACCTTC; CDR3: CASTNSGTGVNGYTF
D: TRBD1; J: TRBJ2-1; size: NA; V: TRBV27; DNA: TGTGCCAGCAGTTTAGAGGGGACAGGGTTCAATGAGCAGTTCTTC; CDR3: CASSLEGTGFNEQFF
D: NA; J: TRBJ2-5; size: NA; V: TRBV18; DNA: TGTGCCAGCTCACCACTCGCGGGGGCCACTCAAGAGACCCAGTACTTC; CDR3: CASSPLAGATQETQYF
D: TRBD2; J: TRBJ2-4; size: NA; V: TRBV28; DNA: TGTGCCAGCAGTTTTCCGCCGGATCGGGGGGTTAGGAACATTCAGTACTTC; CDR3: CASSFPPDRGVRNIQYF
D: TRBD1; J: TRBJ1-2; size: NA; V: TRBV19; DNA: TGTGCCAGTAGTATAGAGATGGGACAGTGGAATGACTACACCTTC; CDR3: CASSIEMGQWNDYTF
D: NA; J: TRBJ1-1; size: NA; V: TRBV6-5; DNA: TGTGCCAGCAGCATCGACAGACTCACTGAAGCTTTCTTT; CDR3: CASSIDRLTEAFF
D: TRBD1; J: TRBJ1-2; size: NA; V: TRBV5-1; DNA: TGCGCCAGCAGCTGGACAGGGGACGGCTATGGCTACACCTTC; CDR3: CASSWTGDGYGYTF
D: TRBD2; J: TRBJ2-7; size: NA; V: TRBV28; DNA: TGTGCCAGCAGTTCGAGCGGGGGTAGCTCCTACGAGCAGTACTTC; CDR3: CASSSSGGSSYEQYF
D: TRBD2; J: TRBJ2-1; size: once; V: TRBV14; DNA: TGTGCCAGCAGCCAAGATATCCCAGGGGTACTAGCGGGGGGTTCATACGGTGAGCAGTTCTTC; CDR3: CASSQDIPGVLAGGSYGEQFF
D: NA; J: TRBJ2-5; size: once; V: TRBV12-5; DNA: TGTGCTAGTGGACCTGGGGGCATGGTCGGAGAGACCCAGTACTTC; CDR3: CASGPGGMVGETQYF
D: TRBD1; J: TRBJ2-2; size: once; V: TRBV7-2; DNA: TGTGCCAGCACCCCCCAGGGACAGGGAGCCGGGGAGCTGTTTTTT; CDR3: CASTPQGQGAGELFF
D: NA; J: TRBJ2-4; size: NA; V: TRBV20-1; DNA: TGCAGTGCTCGTGGTAGAAACATTCAGTACTTC; CDR3: CSARGRNIQYF
D: TRBD1; J: TRBJ1-2; size: few; V: TRBV3-1/TRBV3-2; DNA: TGTGCCAGCAGCCAAGGGACAGGGATCTATGGCTACACCTTC; CDR3: CASSQGTGIYGYTF
D: NA; J: TRBJ1-2; size: NA; V: TRBV5-6; DNA: TGTGCCAGCAACGTCGGGATCGGCGGCAATGGCTACACCTTC; CDR3: CASNVGIGGNGYTF
D: NA; J: TRBJ2-3; size: NA; V: TRBV7-2; DNA: TGTGCCAGCAGCTTGGCGGGTGGCACAGATACGCAGTATTTT; CDR3: CASSLAGGTDTQYF
D: NA; J: TRBJ2-3; size: NA; V: TRBV24-1; DNA: TGTGCCACCAGTGATTTGGGCCCGAGGGCAGATACGCAGTATTTT; CDR3: CATSDLGPRADTQYF
D: TRBD2; J: TRBJ2-7; size: NA; V: TRBV5-1; DNA: TGCGCCAGCAGCGCGGCGGGGGGGTTGTACGAGCAGTACTTC; CDR3: CASSAAGGLYEQYF
D: NA; J: TRBJ2-7; size: NA; V: TRBV5-4; DNA: TGTGCCAGCAGCTTACTACAGGGAAGTGACCCCTACGAGCAGTACTTC; CDR3: CASSLLQGSDPYEQYF
D: TRBD1; J: TRBJ2-5; size: NA; V: TRBV30; DNA: TGTGCCTGGAGTCCCGTCTGGACAGGTGGAGAGACCCAGTACTTC; CDR3: CAWSPVWTGGETQYF
D: NA; J: TRBJ1-2; size: NA; V: TRBV4-1; DNA: TGCGCCAGCAGCCAAGAGCCCACATTTCTCTATGGCTACACCTTC; CDR3: CASSQEPTFLYGYTF
D: TRBD2; J: TRBJ2-2; size: once; V: TRBV19; DNA: TGTGCCAGTAGTCCTAGCGGGAACACCGGGGAGCTGTTTTTT; CDR3: CASSPSGNTGELFF
D: TRBD2; J: TRBJ2-1; size: NA; V: TRBV7-8; DNA: TGTGCCAGCAGCCCGACTAGCGGGAGCAATGAGCAGTTCTTC; CDR3: CASSPTSGSNEQFF
D: NA; J: TRBJ2-5; size: NA; V: TRBV24-1; DNA: TGTGCCACCAGTCAGGGGGAGACCCAGTACTTC; CDR3: CATSQGETQYF
D: NA; J: TRBJ2-1; size: NA; V: TRBV19; DNA: TGTGCCAGTAGTAGAAGGCTAGTCCGCGCCGGCACTTACAATGAGCAGTTCTTC; CDR3: CASSRRLVRAGTYNEQFF
D: NA; J: TRBJ1-2; size: NA; V: TRBV28; DNA: TGTGCCAGCAGCCCCCCAACTACTAACTATGGCTACACCTTC; CDR3: CASSPPTTNYGYTF
D: TRBD1; J: TRBJ1-4; size: NA; V: TRBV25-1; DNA: TGTGCCAGCAGTGCGCCAATGCCCGGACAGGGGTTCGATGAAAAACTGTTTTTT; CDR3: CASSAPMPGQGFDEKLFF
D: NA; J: TRBJ2-7; size: NA; V: TRBV28; DNA: TGTGCCAGCAGTTTAGGAGGGGGCCGGGGCGAGCAGTACTTC; CDR3: CASSLGGGRGEQYF
D: TRBD1; J: TRBJ1-1; size: NA; V: TRBV23-1; DNA: TGCGCCAGCAGTCGGTCAACAGGGGCGATAGGGAGAACTGAAGCTTTCTTT; CDR3: CASSRSTGAIGRTEAFF
D: TRBD1; J: TRBJ1-5; size: NA; V: TRBV6-5; DNA: TGTGCCAGCGGAATTGGGGGGGACAGGGTGGCGCCCCAGCATTTT; CDR3: CASGIGGDRVAPQHF
D: NA; J: TRBJ1-6; size: NA; V: TRBV19; DNA: TGTGCCAGTAGCGGATCGGGTTCCGAAGGTTCACCCCTCCACTTT; CDR3: CASSGSGSEGSPLHF
D: NA; J: TRBJ2-3; size: NA; V: TRBV2; DNA: TGTGCCAGCAGTCTGACAGGTGGACGCACAGATACGCAGTATTTT; CDR3: CASSLTGGRTDTQYF
D: NA; J: TRBJ2-2; size: NA; V: TRBV5-4; DNA: TGTGCCAGCAGCTACGCCCGGGGTAATACCGGGGAGCTGTTTTTT; CDR3: CASSYARGNTGELFF
D: TRBD1; J: TRBJ2-2; size: NA; V: TRBV5-1; DNA: TGCGCCAGCAACGACAGGGGGCAAACCGGGGAGCTGTTTTTT; CDR3: CASNDRGQTGELFF
D: TRBD1; J: TRBJ2-7; size: NA; V: TRBV5-1; DNA: TGCGCCAGCAGCTTGATACAGGGGGAGTTCGAGCAGTACTTC; CDR3: CASSLIQGEFEQYF
D: NA; J: TRBJ2-3; size: NA; V: TRBV21-1; DNA: TGTGCCAGCAGCATGCCCCTTGGGGGACAGGGCACAGATACGCAGTATTTT; CDR3: CASSMPLGGQGTDTQYF
D: NA; J: TRBJ1-1; size: NA; V: TRBV10-2; DNA: TGCGCCAGCAGTCGGGTAGTTAACACTGAAGCTTTCTTT; CDR3: CASSRVVNTEAFF
D: NA; J: TRBJ2-2; size: once; V: TRBV2; DNA: TGTGCCAGCAGGCCGGGACACTCCACCGGGGAGCTGTTTTTT; CDR3: CASRPGHSTGELFF
D: TRBD2; J: TRBJ2-1; size: NA; V: TRBV27; DNA: TGTGCCAGCAGTTCCCCGGTGGTAGCGGGCGGGCCGGGCAATGAGCAGTTCTTC; CDR3: CASSSPVVAGGPGNEQFF
D: TRBD1; J: TRBJ1-1; size: NA; V: TRBV13; DNA: TGTGCCAGCAGCTCCGGCTGGACAGGGAACACTGAAGCTTTCTTT; CDR3: CASSSGWTGNTEAFF
D: NA; J: TRBJ1-5; size: NA; V: TRBV24-1; DNA: TGTGCCACCAGTGATTTGCAGGGCATCCAGCATTTT; CDR3: CATSDLQGIQHF
D: TRBD1; J: TRBJ2-5; size: NA; V: TRBV27; DNA: TGTGCCAGCAGTTCTACAGGGGTGAAGAGACAAGAGACCCAGTACTTC; CDR3: CASSSTGVKRQETQYF
D: NA; J: TRBJ2-2; size: NA; V: TRBV5-1; DNA: TGCGCCAGCAGCTTGGCTGTCACCGGGGAGCTGTTTTTT; CDR3: CASSLAVTGELFF
D: NA; J: TRBJ1-5; size: NA; V: TRBV28; DNA: TGTGCCAGCAGTTTGTTACAGGGTGGCAATCAGCCCCAGCATTTT; CDR3: CASSLLQGGNQPQHF
D: NA; J: TRBJ1-6; size: once; V: TRBV19; DNA: TGTGCCAGTAGCCCTCTGAATTCACCCCTCCACTTT; CDR3: CASSPLNSPLHF
D: NA; J: TRBJ2-2; size: NA; V: TRBV7-2; DNA: TGTGCCAGCAGCCTAACCGCCCTGAACACCGGGGAGCTGTTTTTT; CDR3: CASSLTALNTGELFF
D: NA; J: TRBJ1-2; size: NA; V: TRBV28; DNA: TGTGCCAGCAGTTTTGGACAGAACTATGGCTACACCTTC; CDR3: CASSFGQNYGYTF
D: NA; J: TRBJ1-2; size: NA; V: TRBV2; DNA: TGTGCCAGCAGTGAACAGGGAAGGTCGAACTATGGCTACACCTTC; CDR3: CASSEQGRSNYGYTF
D: TRBD1; J: TRBJ1-6; size: NA; V: TRBV7-9; DNA: TGTGCCAGCAGCCCCGTCGGGACAGCGACCTCCTATAATTCACCCCTCCACTTT; CDR3: CASSPVGTATSYNSPLHF
D: TRBD2; J: TRBJ2-7; size: NA; V: TRBV11-2; DNA: TGTGCCAGCAGCCGGGGGGGACATACCTACGAGCAGTACTTC; CDR3: CASSRGGHTYEQYF
D: NA; J: TRBJ2-2; size: NA; V: TRBV2; DNA: TGTGCCAGCCACCCCCGGCGGGGGCTTACCGGGGAGCTGTTTTTT; CDR3: CASHPRRGLTGELFF
D: TRBD2; J: TRBJ2-1; size: NA; V: TRBV27; DNA: TGTGCCAGCAGTTTAGGCGGGACTAGCTCTTACAATGAGCAGTTCTTC; CDR3: CASSLGGTSSYNEQFF
D: TRBD2; J: TRBJ2-1; size: NA; V: TRBV2; DNA: TGTGCCAGCGTGAGACAGGGACTAGCAAGCAATGAGCAGTTCTTC; CDR3: CASVRQGLASNEQFF
D: NA; J: TRBJ1-5; size: few; V: TRBV6-6; DNA: TGTGCCAGCCTGGGCCTTGAAAGCAATCAGCCCCAGCATTTT; CDR3: CASLGLESNQPQHF